One and the same sample provided the 28 T cell receptor beta chains below, sequenced in a study of CD8 T cells in ankylosing spondylitis. TCRdb redid the calling of the 5' RACE reads with MiXCR, one entry per CDR3 protein. The repertoire consists of a few hundred thousand distinct CDR3 sequences, with under 20% occurring once and the leading ten covering roughly 34%. Source material: blood, either unsorted or a sorted T cell fraction (not recorded which). The receptors were sampled from a male donor with ankylosing spondylitis or in good health (not recorded which).

This clonotype was picked up a small number of times. This chain joins TRBV4-3 and TRBJ2-1, with D perhaps matching TRBD1 or TRBD2 (6 bases each). With 4 bases removed from V and 3 bases from J, the gap between germline ends came to 16 bases. The CDR3 has 16 amino acids. Looked up from germline, CDR1 is LGHNA and CDR2 is YSLEER. The CDR3 region has the DNA TGCGCCAGCAGCCTGGCCCGGGAGACAGGCTACAATGAGCAGTTCTTC. Translation: CASSLARETGYNEQFF.

This clonotype was observed a few times. The J gene is TRBJ2-5, the V gene TRBV6-2 or TRBV6-3; D call uncertain. Trimming removed 3 bases from V and 2 bases from J, with 7 bases in between. CDR1 and CDR2 from the germline V gene are MNHEY and SVGEGT. The CDR3 sequence is 13 residues long. The CDR3 reads CASSYLGQETQYF. Written as DNA, the CDR3 is TGTGCCAGCAGTTATTTGGGGCAAGAGACCCAGTACTTC.

This clonotype was observed a handful of times. The chain uses TRBV4-1 and TRBJ2-5, with D possibly TRBD1 on 6 matching bases. Trimming removed 1 base at V and 2 bases at J, with 29 bases between. Germline V lookup: CDR1 MGHRA, CDR2 YSYEKL. This CDR3 region has 21 residues. CDR3 loop: CASSQGGSSLHGRGLQETQYF. The CDR3 DNA sequence: TGCGCCAGCAGCCAAGGGGGTAGTTCATTACACGGCAGGGGCTTACAAGAGACCCAGTACTTC.

The CDR3 DNA sequence: TGTGCCAGCAGCCCGGGGGCCAACTCCTACGAGCAGTACTTC. Protein sequence: CASSPGANSYEQYF. The V call is TRBV7-9, the J call TRBJ2-7, with D tentatively TRBD1 or TRBD2 (6 bases each). The CDR3 covers 14 residues. Trimming took 5 bases from V and 0 from J, leaving 11 bases between them. The germline V gene encodes CDR1 SEHNR and CDR2 FQNEAQ (reference sequence). Full variable domain (rest looked up from reference TRBV7-9 and TRBJ2-7): DTGVSQNPRHKITKRGQNVTFRCDPISEHNRLYWYRQTLGQGPEFLTYFQNEAQLEKSRLLSDRFSAERPKGSFSTLEIQRTEQGDSAMYLCASSPGANSYEQYFGPGTRLTVT.

This clonotype was detected a few times. This chain connects TRBV20-1 to TRBJ1-1; D perhaps matches TRBD1 (5 bases). The germline V gene has CDR1 DFQATT and CDR2 SNEGSKA (reference sequence). Between the trimmed V and J ends, which lost 3 bases and 7 bases, there was a span of 15 bases. The CDR3 consists of 13 residues. The CDR3 sequence is CSASLRDRSEAFF. DNA for the CDR3: TGCAGTGCTAGCCTCCGGGACCGCAGTGAAGCTTTCTTT.

This chain connects TRBV19 to TRBJ2-7; no clear D gene. The CDR3 is made up of 13 amino acids. Trimming removed 0 bases at V and 2 bases at J, with 5 bases between. Per the germline V gene, CDR1 is LNHDA and CDR2 is SQIVND (reference sequence). The CDR3 bases are TGTGCCAGTAGTATAGACAGTACCTACGAGCAGTACTTC. Its translation: CASSIDSTYEQYF.

The chain is built from TRBV7-8 and TRBJ2-1, with TRBD1 as a possible D gene (5 bases). The CDR3 is 14 amino acids. Trimming removed 2 bases at V and 4 bases at J, with 9 bases between. Germline V gives CDR1 SGHVS, CDR2 FQNEAQ. The CDR3 region is CASSLLQAYNEQFF. CDR3 nucleotide sequence: TGTGCCAGCAGCTTATTACAGGCTTACAATGAGCAGTTCTTC.

This clonotype was seen many times. V gene TRBV4-2 combines with J gene TRBJ2-4; no clear D. The CDR3 loop spans 15 amino acids. V was clipped by 1 base and J by 8 bases, with 15 bases between them. Germline CDR1 reads LGHNA; CDR2 reads YNFKEQ. The CDR3 DNA follows: TGTGCCAGCAGCCAAGCCAGCTCCCAGGTGGACATTCAGTACTTC. Translating gives CASSQASSQVDIQYF.

This clonotype showed up just a few times. The genes are TRBV11-2 and TRBJ2-3, with a possible D match to TRBD2 (6 bases). From germline, CDR1 is SGHAT and CDR2 FQNNGV. The CDR3 extends over 20 amino acids. Trimming shortened V by 5 bases and J by 4 bases, and 31 bases separated the two germline ends. CDR3 coding DNA: TGTGCCAGCAGCGAAACCGGGGGACTCCAACACGGTCCTGTCGCAGATACGCAGTATTTT. It specifies CASSETGGLQHGPVADTQYF.

The chain recombines TRBV7-9 with TRBJ2-7, with no clear D. V dropped 5 bases and J dropped 3 bases, with 5 bases sitting between them. The CDR3 sequence is 11 residues long. The germline CDR1 and CDR2 sequences are SEHNR and FQNEAQ (reference sequence). The CDR3 region is CASSADYEQYF. CDR3 coding DNA: TGTGCCAGCAGCGCCGACTACGAGCAGTACTTC.

The chain uses TRBV29-1 and TRBJ2-1; D gene unclear. This CDR3 contains 10 residues. Trimming stripped 6 bases from V and 10 bases from J, with 10 bases between. Germline CDR1 is SQVTM and CDR2 is ANQGSEA. The CDR3 protein is CSVVLWEQFF. The CDR3 nucleotides read TGCAGCGTCGTCCTTTGGGAGCAGTTCTTC.

The V gene is TRBV19, the J gene TRBJ2-1; D could derive from TRBD1 or TRBD2 (5 bases each). From germline, CDR1 is LNHDA and CDR2 SQIVND (reference sequence). The CDR3 is 15 amino acids. V gave up 1 base and J gave up 7 bases, with 14 bases separating them. The CDR3: CASSIVSGGVNEQFF. In DNA form, the CDR3 reads TGTGCCAGTAGTATAGTGTCTGGGGGAGTTAATGAGCAGTTCTTC.

The chain employs TRBV20-1 and TRBJ2-3; 7 nucleotides agree with TRBD2. J was trimmed by 0 bases and V by 0 bases; bases with no gene match: 9. This CDR3 contains 17 residues. The germline V gene encodes CDR1 DFQATT and CDR2 SNEGSKA (reference sequence). DNA for the CDR3: TGCAGTGCTAGAGATACGGCTAGCGGATTTAGCACAGATACGCAGTATTTT. Translating gives CSARDTASGFSTDTQYF.

This clonotype has at least ten counts. The chain is built from TRBV4-1 and TRBJ2-1; 7 bases agree with TRBD2. The V and J ends lost 6 bases and 8 bases, in that order; junction bases with no gene match: 7. The CDR3 is made up of 13 amino acids. CDR1 and CDR2 (germline): MGHRA, YSYEKL. CDR3 sequence: CASSHPGGDEQFF. CDR3 DNA: TGCGCCAGCAGTCACCCGGGGGGTGATGAGCAGTTCTTC.

This clonotype was observed at least ten times. The chain is built from TRBV5-1 and TRBJ1-2; possibly TRBD1 for D (6 bases). This CDR3 has 16 residues. Germline assignment: CDR1 SGHRS and CDR2 YFSETQ. V lost 4 bases and J lost 8, with 24 bases in between. Here the CDR3 reads CASSTDRGRDLVGYTF. CDR3 DNA: TGCGCCAGCAGCACAGACCGGGGGCGAGATTTGGTAGGCTACACCTTC.

V is TRBV2 and J is TRBJ2-3; 7 nucleotides align to TRBD2. After removal of 9 bases from V and 7 bases from J, the junction contained 10 bases not matched to a gene. CDR3 length: 13 amino acids. Germline V gives CDR1 SNHLY, CDR2 FYNNEI. CDR3 region: CASLAASIYTQYF. CDR3 coding DNA: TGTGCCAGTCTAGCGGCCAGTATTTATACGCAGTATTTT.

This clonotype was detected ten times or more. The chain employs TRBV20-1 and TRBJ1-1; D gene ambiguous. The germline V gene has CDR1 DFQATT and CDR2 SNEGSKA (reference sequence). This CDR3 is 10 amino acids long. Trimming pared 7 bases from V and 8 bases from J, leaving 11 bases between. CDR3 sequence: CSVMDGEAFF. For the CDR3, the DNA is TGCAGTGTCATGGACGGCGAAGCTTTCTTT.

The chain is built from TRBV5-1 and TRBJ2-3; tentative D call: TRBD2 (5 bases). Deletions cut 4 bases from V and 5 bases from J, with 14 bases between. Germline V gives CDR1 SGHRS, CDR2 YFSETQ. This CDR3 spans 14 amino acids. The CDR3 sequence: CASSPDRLQDTQYF. The CDR3 DNA reads TGCGCCAGCAGCCCGGACCGACTACAAGATACGCAGTATTTT.

This clonotype showed up just a few times. V usage is TRBV15 and J usage is TRBJ2-2; TRBD2 matches at 7 bases. The CDR3 contains 14 residues. Germline lookup yields CDR1 LNHNV and CDR2 YYDKDF (reference sequence). After removal of 9 bases from V and 0 bases from J, the junction contained 4 bases not matched to a gene. The CDR3 DNA is TGTGCCACTGGCGGGAGCACGAACACCGGGGAGCTGTTTTTT. Its protein product is CATGGSTNTGELFF.

The rearrangement uses TRBV7-2 and TRBJ2-5; 7 bases fit TRBD2. The junction had 3 bases not matched to a gene; V was cut back by 4 bases and J by 1 base. Germline assignment: CDR1 SGHTA and CDR2 FQGNSA. The CDR3 is made up of 14 amino acids. In nucleotides, the CDR3 is TGTGCCAGCAGCTCCTGGACTAGCCAAGAGACCCAGTACTTC. This sequence encodes CASSSWTSQETQYF.

J is TRBJ2-3 and V is TRBV27; D unresolved. This CDR3 comprises 15 residues. Germline V gives CDR1 MNHEY, CDR2 SMNVEV (reference sequence). V dropped 8 bases and J dropped 4 bases, with 19 bases sitting between them. The CDR3 region is CASLPRAPAADTQYF. DNA for the CDR3: TGTGCCAGCCTGCCTCGGGCCCCCGCGGCAGATACGCAGTATTTT.

The chain recombines TRBV3-1 with TRBJ2-1; tentatively, D is TRBD1 (5 bases). Germline CDR1 and CDR2: LGHDT and YNNKEL (reference sequence). V lost 4 bases and J lost 5, with 18 bases in between. The CDR3 has 16 residues. CDR3 in DNA: TGTGCCAGCAGCCCCCAGTCAGGGTTAGGGCACAATGAGCAGTTCTTC. Amino acid sequence: CASSPQSGLGHNEQFF.

The table lists this clonotype with a few counts. The genes are TRBV7-2 and TRBJ2-3; possibly TRBD2 for D (6 bases). The CDR3 totals 16 residues. Germline CDR1 is SGHTA and CDR2 is FQGNSA. Trimming took off 0 bases at V and 3 bases at J, with 13 bases between the two ends. This chain's CDR3 is CASSLAETRRTDTQYF. The CDR3 nucleotides are TGTGCCAGCAGCTTAGCGGAGACTAGACGGACAGATACGCAGTATTTT.

The chain couples TRBV12-3 or TRBV12-4 to TRBJ2-2; possibly TRBD2 for D (6 bases). With 2 bases removed from V and 0 bases from J, the gap between germline ends came to 28 bases. This CDR3 region has 22 residues. As DNA, the CDR3 is TGTGCCAGCAGTTTAAGTTTCCGGGGAAAGGGGTTGGAGGGGTCGAACACCGGGGAGCTGTTTTTT. Protein product: CASSLSFRGKGLEGSNTGELFF.

Note on this clonotype: One end of the junction is discordant with germline, which a read error may explain. This sequence joins TRBV9 and TRBJ2-2; 11 bases are shared with TRBD2. CDR1 and CDR2 (germline): SGDLS, YYNGEE. CDR3 length: 19 residues. The CDR3 spells CASSVSGLAETENAGELFF. In nucleotides, the CDR3 is TGTGCCAGCAGCGTCTCGGGACTAGCGGAAACAGAGAACGCCGGGGAGCTGTTTTTT. Full variable domain (missing parts from reference TRBV9 and TRBJ2-2): DSGVTQTPKHLITATGQRVTLRCSPRSGDLSVYWYQQSLDQGLQFLIQYYNGEERAKGNILERFSAQQFPDLHSELNLSSLELGDSALYFCASSVSGLAETENAGELFFGEGSRLTVL.

This clonotype appeared many times. The chain links TRBV7-2 to TRBJ2-3; D is possibly TRBD2 (5 bases). V shed 4 bases and J shed 2 bases, with 16 bases lying between them. CDR3 length: 16 amino acids. Germline V gene data show CDR1 as SGHTA and CDR2 as FQGNSA. CDR3 protein: CASSSRAIKTTDTQYF. CDR3 nucleotide sequence: TGTGCCAGCAGCTCGAGGGCTATCAAAACCACAGATACGCAGTATTTT.

The V gene is TRBV5-6, the J gene TRBJ2-5, with D maybe TRBD2 (5 bases). Germline loops: CDR1 SGHDT, CDR2 YYEEEE. Trimming removed 5 bases at V and 0 bases at J, with 11 bases between. This CDR3 has 14 amino acids. The CDR3 nucleotides read TGTGCCAGCAGTTCCGGACTGAACCAAGAGACCCAGTACTTC. Protein: CASSSGLNQETQYF.

The chain employs TRBV27 and TRBJ2-2; D is possibly TRBD1 (6 bases). CDR1 is MNHEY, CDR2 SMNVEV, per germline (reference sequence). The CDR3 runs 14 residues. V lost 3 bases, J lost 6 bases, and 11 bases lay in between. The CDR3 region has the DNA TGTGCCAGCAGTTTTGGGGCAGGGGCCGGGGAGCTGTTTTTT. Its protein product is CASSFGAGAGELFF.